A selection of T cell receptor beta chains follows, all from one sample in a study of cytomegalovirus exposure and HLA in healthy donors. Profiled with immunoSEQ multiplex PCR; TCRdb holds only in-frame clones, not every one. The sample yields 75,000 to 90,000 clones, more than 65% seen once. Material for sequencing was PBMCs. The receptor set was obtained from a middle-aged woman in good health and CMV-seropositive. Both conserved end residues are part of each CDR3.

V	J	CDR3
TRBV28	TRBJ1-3	CASSPVNWGREWGTIYF
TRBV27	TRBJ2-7	CASSPTSGGYEQYF
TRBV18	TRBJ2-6	CASSPREHTSGANVLTF
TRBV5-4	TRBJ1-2	CASSLGQGETGGYTF
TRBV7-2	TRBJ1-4	CASSQQSFEKLFF
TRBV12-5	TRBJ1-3	CASGLGGGGNTIYF
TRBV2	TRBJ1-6	CASRQTGAFSPLHF
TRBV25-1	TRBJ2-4	CASRRGGSGKNIQYF
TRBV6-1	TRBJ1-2	CASSDWDSTYGYTF
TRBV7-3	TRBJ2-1	CASSPATGLMGNEQFF
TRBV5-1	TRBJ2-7	CASSLVPQATYEQYF
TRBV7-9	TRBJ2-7	CASSFLSSYEQYF
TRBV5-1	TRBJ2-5	CASSVGQIQETQYF
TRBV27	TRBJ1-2	CASKSAGNIYNYGYTF
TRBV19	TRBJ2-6	CASSTGDRGDSGANVLPF
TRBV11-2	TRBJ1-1	CASSLDPVANTEAFF
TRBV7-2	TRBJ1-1	CASSPVNTEAFF
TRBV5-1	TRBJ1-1	CASRRIGAGNTEAFF
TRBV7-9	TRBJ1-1	CASSSGENTEAFF
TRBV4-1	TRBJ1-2	CASSQETGTYGYTF